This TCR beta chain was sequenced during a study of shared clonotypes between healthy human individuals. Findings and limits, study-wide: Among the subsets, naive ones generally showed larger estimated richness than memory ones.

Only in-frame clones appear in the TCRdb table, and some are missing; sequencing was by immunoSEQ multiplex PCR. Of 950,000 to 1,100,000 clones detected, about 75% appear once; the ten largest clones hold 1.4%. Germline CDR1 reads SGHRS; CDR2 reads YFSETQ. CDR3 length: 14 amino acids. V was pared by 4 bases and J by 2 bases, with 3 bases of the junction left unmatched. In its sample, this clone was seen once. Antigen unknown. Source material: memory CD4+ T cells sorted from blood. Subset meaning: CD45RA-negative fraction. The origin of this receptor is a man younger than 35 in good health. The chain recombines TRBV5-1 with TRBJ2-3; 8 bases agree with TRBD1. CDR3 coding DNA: TGCGCCAGCAGCGCAGGGGGCCACACAGATACGCAGTATTTT. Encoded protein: CASSAGGHTDTQYF.